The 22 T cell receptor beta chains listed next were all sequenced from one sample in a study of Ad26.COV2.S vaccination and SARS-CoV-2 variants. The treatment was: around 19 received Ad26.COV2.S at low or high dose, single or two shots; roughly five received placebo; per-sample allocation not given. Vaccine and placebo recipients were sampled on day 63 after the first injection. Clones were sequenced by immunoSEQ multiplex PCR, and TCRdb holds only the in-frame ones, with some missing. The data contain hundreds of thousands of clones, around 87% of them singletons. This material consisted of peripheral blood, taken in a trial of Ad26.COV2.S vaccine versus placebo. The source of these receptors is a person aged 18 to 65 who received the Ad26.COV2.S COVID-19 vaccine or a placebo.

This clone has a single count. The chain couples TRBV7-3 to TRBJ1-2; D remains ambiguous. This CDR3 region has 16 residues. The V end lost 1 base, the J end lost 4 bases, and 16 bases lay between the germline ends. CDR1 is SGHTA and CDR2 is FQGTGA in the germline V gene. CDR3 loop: CASSLIAGGVGYGYTF. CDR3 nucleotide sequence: TGTGCCAGCAGCTTAATAGCGGGCGGAGTAGGCTATGGCTACACCTTC.

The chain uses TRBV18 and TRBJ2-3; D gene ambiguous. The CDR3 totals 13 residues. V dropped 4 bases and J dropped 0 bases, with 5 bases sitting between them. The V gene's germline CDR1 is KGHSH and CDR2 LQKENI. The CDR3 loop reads CASSRPSTDTQYF. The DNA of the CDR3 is TGTGCCAGCTCACGTCCTAGCACAGATACGCAGTATTTT.

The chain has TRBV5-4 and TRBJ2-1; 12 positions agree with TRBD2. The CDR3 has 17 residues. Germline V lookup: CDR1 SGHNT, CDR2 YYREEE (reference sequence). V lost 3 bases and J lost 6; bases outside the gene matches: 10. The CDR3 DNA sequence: TGTGCCAGCAGCTCGGGAAACCTAGCGGGGGGGGTCAATGAGCAGTTCTTC. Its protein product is CASSSGNLAGGVNEQFF.

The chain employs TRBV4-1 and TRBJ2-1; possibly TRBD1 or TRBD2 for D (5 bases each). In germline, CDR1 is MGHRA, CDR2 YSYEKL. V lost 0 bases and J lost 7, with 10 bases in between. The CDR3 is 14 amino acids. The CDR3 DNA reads TGCGCCAGCAGCCAAGATCCGGGACGAAATGAGCAGTTCTTC. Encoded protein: CASSQDPGRNEQFF.

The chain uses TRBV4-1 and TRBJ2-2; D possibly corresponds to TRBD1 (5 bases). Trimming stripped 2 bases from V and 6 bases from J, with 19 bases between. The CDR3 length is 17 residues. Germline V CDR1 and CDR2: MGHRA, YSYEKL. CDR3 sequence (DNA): TGCGCCAGCAGCCAATCGGACAAGGCGATTTTTCCCGGGGAGCTGTTTTTT. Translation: CASSQSDKAIFPGELFF.

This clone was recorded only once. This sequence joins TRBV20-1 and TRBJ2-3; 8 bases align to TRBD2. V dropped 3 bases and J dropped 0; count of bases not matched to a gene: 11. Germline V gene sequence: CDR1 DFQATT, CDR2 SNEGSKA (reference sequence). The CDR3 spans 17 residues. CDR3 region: CSASSRWASGSTDTQYF. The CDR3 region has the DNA TGCAGTGCTAGTTCCCGCTGGGCTAGCGGGAGCACAGATACGCAGTATTTT.

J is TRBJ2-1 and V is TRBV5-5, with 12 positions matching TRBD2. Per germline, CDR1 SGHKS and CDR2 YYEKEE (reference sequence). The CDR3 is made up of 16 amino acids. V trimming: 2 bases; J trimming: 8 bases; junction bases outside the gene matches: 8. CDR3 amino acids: CASSFGPSGGGDEQFF. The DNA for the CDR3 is TGTGCCAGCAGCTTTGGCCCTAGCGGGGGGGGCGATGAGCAGTTCTTC.

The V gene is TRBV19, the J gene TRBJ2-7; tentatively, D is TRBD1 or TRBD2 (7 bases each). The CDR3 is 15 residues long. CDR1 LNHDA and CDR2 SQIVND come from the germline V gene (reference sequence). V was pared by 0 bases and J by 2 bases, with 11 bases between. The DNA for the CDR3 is TGTGCCAGTAGTATAGAGCAGGGGGGGCCCTACGAGCAGTACTTC. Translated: CASSIEQGGPYEQYF.

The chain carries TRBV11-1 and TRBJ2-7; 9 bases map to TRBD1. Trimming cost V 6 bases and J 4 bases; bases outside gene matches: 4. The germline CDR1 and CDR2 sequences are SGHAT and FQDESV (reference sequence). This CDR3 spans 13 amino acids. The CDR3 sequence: CASSSGQGYEQYF. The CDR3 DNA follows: TGTGCCAGCAGTTCGGGACAGGGATACGAGCAGTACTTC.

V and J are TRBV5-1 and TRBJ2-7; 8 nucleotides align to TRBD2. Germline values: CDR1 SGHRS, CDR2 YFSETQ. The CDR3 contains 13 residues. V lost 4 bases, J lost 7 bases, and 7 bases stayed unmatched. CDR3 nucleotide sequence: TGCGCCAGCAGCGTGACTAGCGCTCGGGAGCAGTACTTC. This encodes CASSVTSAREQYF.

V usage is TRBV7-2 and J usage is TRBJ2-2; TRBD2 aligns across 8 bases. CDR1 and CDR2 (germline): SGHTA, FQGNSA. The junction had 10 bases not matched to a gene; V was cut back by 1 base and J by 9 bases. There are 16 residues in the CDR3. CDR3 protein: CASSLEGTSAFRELFF. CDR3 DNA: TGTGCCAGCAGCTTAGAGGGGACTAGTGCTTTCCGGGAGCTGTTTTTT.

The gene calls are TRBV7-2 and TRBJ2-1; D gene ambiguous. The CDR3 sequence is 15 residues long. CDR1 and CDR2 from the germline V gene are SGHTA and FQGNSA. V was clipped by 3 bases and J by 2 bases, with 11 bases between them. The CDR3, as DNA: TGTGCCAGCAGCTTGGGAAAGGGCACCTACAATGAGCAGTTCTTC. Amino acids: CASSLGKGTYNEQFF.

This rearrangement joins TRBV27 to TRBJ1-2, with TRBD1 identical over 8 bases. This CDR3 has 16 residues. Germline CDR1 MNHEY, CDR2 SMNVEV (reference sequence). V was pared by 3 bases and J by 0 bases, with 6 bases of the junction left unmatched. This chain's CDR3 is CASSFRQGRTNYGYTF. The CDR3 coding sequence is TGTGCCAGCAGTTTTCGACAGGGGCGAACTAACTATGGCTACACCTTC.

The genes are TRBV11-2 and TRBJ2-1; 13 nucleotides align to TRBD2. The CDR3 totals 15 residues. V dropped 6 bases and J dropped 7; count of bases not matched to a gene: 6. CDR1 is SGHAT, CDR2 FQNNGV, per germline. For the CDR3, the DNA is TGTGCCAGCAGATACCCGGGACTAGCGGGGAATGAGCAGTTCTTC. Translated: CASRYPGLAGNEQFF.

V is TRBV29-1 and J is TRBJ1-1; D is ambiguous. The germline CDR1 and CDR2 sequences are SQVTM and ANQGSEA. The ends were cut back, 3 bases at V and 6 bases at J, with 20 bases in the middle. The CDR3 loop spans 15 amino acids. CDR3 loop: CSVDTSGLRPAEAFF. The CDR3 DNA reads TGCAGCGTTGATACGTCCGGCCTACGCCCGGCTGAAGCTTTCTTT. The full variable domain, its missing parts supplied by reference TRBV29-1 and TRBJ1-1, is SAVISQKPSRDICQRGTSLTIQCQVDSQVTMMFWYRQQPGQSLTLIATANQGSEATYESGFVIDKFPISRPNLTFSTLTVSNMSPEDSSIYLCSVDTSGLRPAEAFFGQGTRLTVV.

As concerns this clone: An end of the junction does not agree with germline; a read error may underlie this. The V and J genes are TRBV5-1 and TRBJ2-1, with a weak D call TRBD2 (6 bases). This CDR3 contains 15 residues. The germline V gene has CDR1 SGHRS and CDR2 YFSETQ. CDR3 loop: CASRLGGTTYNEQFF. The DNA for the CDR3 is TGCGCCAGCAGGTTGGGGGGAACTACCTACAATGAGCAGTTCTTC.

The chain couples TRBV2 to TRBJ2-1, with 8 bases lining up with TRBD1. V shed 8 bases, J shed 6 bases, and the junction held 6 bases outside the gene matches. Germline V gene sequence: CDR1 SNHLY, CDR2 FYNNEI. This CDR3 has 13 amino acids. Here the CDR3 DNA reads TGTGCCAGCTCCCCGGACAGGGCCAATGAGCAGTTCTTC. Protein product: CASSPDRANEQFF.

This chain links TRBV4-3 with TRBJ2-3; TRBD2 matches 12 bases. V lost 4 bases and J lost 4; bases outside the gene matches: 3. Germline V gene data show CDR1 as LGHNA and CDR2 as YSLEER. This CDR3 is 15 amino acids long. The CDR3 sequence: CASSPTSGGADTQYF. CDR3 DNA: TGCGCCAGCAGCCCGACTAGCGGGGGCGCAGATACGCAGTATTTT.

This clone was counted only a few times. The CDR3, as DNA: TGTGCCAGCAGCCCCGGAGGTAAGACTGAAGCTTTCTTT. Translated: CASSPGGKTEAFF. V is TRBV11-2 and J is TRBJ1-1; D is unclear. This CDR3 comprises 13 residues. V was cut by 5 bases and J by 5 bases, with 12 bases left in between. The germline CDR1 and CDR2 sequences are SGHAT and FQNNGV.

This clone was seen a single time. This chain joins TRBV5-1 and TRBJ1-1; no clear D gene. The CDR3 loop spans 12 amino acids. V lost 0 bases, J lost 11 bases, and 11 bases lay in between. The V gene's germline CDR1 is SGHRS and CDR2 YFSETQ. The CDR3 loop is CASSLGAGAAFF. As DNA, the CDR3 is TGCGCCAGCAGCTTGGGGGCCGGAGCGGCTTTCTTT.

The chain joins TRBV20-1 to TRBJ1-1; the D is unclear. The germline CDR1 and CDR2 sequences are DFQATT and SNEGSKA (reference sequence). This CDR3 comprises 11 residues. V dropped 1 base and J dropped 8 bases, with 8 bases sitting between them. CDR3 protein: CSARGPSEAFF. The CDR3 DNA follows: TGCAGTGCTAGAGGTCCGTCCGAAGCTTTCTTT.

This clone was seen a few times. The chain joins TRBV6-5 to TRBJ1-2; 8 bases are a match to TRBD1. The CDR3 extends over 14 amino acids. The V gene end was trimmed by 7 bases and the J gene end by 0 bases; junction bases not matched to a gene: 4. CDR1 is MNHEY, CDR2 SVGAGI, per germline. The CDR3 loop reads CASIPDRANYGYTF. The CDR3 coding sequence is TGTGCCAGCATCCCGGACAGGGCTAACTATGGCTACACCTTC.